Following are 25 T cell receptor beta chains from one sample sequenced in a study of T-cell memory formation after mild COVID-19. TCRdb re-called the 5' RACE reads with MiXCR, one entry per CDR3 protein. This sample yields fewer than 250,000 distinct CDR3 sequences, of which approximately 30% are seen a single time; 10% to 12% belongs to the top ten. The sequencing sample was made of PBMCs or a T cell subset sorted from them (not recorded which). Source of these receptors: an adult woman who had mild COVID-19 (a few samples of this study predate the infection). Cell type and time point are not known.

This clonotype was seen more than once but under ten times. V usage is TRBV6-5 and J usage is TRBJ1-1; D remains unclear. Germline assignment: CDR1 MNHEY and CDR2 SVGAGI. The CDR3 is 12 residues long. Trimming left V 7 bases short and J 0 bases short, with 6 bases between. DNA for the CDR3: TGTGCCAGCAAGTTCATGAACACTGAAGCTTTCTTT. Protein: CASKFMNTEAFF.

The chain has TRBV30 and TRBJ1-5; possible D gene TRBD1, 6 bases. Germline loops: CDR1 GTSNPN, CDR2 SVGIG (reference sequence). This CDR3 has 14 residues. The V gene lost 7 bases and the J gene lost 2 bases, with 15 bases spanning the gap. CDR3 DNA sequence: TGTGCCTCTCAGGGGAGCGATGGCAATCAGCCCCAGCATTTT. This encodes CASQGSDGNQPQHF.

The CDR3 loop is CASSGGTIPGETQYF. The CDR3 DNA reads TGTGCCAGCAGCGGAGGGACTATCCCGGGGGAGACCCAGTACTTC. The chain joins TRBV9 to TRBJ2-5, with 7 nucleotides matching TRBD2. The length of the CDR3 is 15 residues. Germline CDR1 is SGDLS and CDR2 is YYNGEE. After removal of 3 bases from V and 5 bases from J, the junction contained 10 bases not matched to a gene.

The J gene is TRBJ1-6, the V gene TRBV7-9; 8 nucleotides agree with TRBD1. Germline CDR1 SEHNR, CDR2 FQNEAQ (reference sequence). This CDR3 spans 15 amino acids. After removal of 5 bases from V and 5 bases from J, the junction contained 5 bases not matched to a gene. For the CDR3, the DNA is TGTGCCAGCAGCCAAGAGGACAGGGATAATTCACCCCTCCACTTT. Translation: CASSQEDRDNSPLHF.

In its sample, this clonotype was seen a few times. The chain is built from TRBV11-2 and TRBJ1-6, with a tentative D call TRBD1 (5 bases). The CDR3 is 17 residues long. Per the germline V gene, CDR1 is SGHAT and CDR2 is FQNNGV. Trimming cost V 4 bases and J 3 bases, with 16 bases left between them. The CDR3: CASSSRQGGYYNSPLHF. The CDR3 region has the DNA TGTGCCAGCAGCTCACGTCAGGGCGGGTACTATAATTCACCCCTCCACTTT.

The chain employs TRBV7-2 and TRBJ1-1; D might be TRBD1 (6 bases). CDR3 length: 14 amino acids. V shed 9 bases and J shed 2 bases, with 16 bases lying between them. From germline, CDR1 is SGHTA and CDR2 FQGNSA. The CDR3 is CASMGGRSNTEAFF. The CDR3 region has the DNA TGTGCCAGTATGGGGGGGCGGTCAAACACTGAAGCTTTCTTT.

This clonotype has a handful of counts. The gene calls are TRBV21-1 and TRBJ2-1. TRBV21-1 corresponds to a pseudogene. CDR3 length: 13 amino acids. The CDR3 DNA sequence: TGTGCCAGCAGCGGCTTGGAAGGCAATGAGCAGTTCTTC. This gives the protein CASSGLEGNEQFF.

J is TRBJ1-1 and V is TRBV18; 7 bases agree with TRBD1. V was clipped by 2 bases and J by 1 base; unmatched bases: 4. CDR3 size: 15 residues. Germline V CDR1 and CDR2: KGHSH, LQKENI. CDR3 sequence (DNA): TGTGCCAGCTCACCAAGTGACAGGGCGAACACTGAAGCTTTCTTT. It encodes CASSPSDRANTEAFF.

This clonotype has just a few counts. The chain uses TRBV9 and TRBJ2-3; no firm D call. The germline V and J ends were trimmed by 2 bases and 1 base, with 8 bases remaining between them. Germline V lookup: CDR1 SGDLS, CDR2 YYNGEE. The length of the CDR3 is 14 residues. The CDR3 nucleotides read TGTGCCAGCAGCGTTCTTCTGGGCACAGATACGCAGTATTTT. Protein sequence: CASSVLLGTDTQYF. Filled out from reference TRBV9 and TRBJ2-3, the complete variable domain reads DSGVTQTPKHLITATGQRVTLRCSPRSGDLSVYWYQQSLDQGLQFLIQYYNGEERAKGNILERFSAQQFPDLHSELNLSSLELGDSALYFCASSVLLGTDTQYFGPGTRLTVL.

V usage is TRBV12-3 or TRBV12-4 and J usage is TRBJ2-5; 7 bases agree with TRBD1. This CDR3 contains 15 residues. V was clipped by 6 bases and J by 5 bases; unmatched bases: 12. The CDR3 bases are TGTGCCAGCAGCCAGAGGACAGGTGGGACCGAGACCCAGTACTTC. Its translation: CASSQRTGGTETQYF.

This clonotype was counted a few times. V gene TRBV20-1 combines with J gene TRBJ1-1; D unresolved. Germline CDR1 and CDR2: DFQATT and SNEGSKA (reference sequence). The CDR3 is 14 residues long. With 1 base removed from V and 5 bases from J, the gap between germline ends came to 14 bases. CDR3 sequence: CSARGVELSTEAFF. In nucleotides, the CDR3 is TGCAGTGCTAGAGGTGTTGAATTAAGTACTGAAGCTTTCTTT.

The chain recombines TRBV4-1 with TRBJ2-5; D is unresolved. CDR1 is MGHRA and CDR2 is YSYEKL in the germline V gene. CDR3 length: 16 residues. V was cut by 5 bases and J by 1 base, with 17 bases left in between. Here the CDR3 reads CASSDFWAASQETQYF. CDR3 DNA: TGCGCCAGCAGCGATTTCTGGGCCGCAAGCCAAGAGACCCAGTACTTC.

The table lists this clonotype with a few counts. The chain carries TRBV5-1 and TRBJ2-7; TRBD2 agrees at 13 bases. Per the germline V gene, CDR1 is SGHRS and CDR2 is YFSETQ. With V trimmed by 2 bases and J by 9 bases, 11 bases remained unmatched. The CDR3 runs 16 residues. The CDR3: CASSLSRTSGREGQYF. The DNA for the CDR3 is TGCGCCAGCAGCTTATCAAGGACTAGCGGGAGAGAAGGGCAGTACTTC.

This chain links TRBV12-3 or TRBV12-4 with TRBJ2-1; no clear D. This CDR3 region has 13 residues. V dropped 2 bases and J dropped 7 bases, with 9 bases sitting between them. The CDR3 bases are TGTGCCAGCAGTTTAATCAAGGGAAATGAGCAGTTCTTC. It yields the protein CASSLIKGNEQFF.

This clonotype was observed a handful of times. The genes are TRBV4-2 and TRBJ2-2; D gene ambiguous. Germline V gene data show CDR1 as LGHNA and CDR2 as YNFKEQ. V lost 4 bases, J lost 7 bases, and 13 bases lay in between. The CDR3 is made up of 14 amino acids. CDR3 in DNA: TGTGCCAGCAGCCCCCCCATAGTCGGCGGGGAGCTGTTTTTT. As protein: CASSPPIVGGELFF.

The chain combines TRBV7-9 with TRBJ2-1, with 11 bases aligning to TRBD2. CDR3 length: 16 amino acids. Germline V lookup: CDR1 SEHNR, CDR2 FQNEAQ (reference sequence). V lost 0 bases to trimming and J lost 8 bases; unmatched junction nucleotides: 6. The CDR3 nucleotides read TGTGCCAGCAGCTTAGCGGGTAGCGGGAGGGAGGATGAGCAGTTCTTC. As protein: CASSLAGSGREDEQFF.

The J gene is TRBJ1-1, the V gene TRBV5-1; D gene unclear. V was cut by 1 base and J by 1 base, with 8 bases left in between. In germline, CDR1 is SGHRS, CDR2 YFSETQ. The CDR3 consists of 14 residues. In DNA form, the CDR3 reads TGCGCCAGCAGCTTGTCGTTGGAGAACACTGAAGCTTTCTTT. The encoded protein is CASSLSLENTEAFF.

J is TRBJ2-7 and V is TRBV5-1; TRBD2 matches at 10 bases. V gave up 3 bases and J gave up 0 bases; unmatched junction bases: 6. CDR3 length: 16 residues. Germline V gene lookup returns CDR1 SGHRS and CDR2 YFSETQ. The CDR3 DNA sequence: TGCGCCAGCAGCTACGGGACTAGCGTGGGCTCCTACGAGCAGTACTTC. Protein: CASSYGTSVGSYEQYF.

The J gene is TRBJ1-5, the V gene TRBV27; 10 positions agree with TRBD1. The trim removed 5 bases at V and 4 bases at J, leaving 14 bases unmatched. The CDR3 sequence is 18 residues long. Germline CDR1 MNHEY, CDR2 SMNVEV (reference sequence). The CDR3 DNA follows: TGTGCCAGCAGTCTGACAGGGGGCTCTCTTATCGTGAATCAGCCCCAGCATTTT. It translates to CASSLTGGSLIVNQPQHF.

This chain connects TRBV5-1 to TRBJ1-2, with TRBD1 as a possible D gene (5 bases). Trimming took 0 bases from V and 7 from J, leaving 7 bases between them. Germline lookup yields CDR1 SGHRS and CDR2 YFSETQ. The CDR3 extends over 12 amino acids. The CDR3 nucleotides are TGCGCCAGCAGCTTGGGAGGGACTGGCTACACCTTC. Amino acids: CASSLGGTGYTF. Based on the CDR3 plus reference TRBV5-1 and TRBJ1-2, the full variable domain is KAGVTQTPRYLIKTRGQQVTLSCSPISGHRSVSWYQQTPGQGLQFLFEYFSETQRNKGNFPGRFSGRQFSNSRSEMNVSTLELGDSALYLCASSLGGTGYTFGSGTRLTVV.

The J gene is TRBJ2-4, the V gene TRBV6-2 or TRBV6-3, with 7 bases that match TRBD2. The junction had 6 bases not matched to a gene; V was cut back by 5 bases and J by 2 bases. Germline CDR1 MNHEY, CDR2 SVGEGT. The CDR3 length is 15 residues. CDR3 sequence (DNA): TGTGCCAGCAGTCCCAGCGGGGTGACCAAAAACATTCAGTACTTC. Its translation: CASSPSGVTKNIQYF.

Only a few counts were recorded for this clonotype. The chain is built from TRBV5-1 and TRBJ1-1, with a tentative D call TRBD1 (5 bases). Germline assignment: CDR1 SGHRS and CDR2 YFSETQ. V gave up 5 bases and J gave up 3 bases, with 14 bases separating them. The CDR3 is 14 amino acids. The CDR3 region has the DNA TGCGCCAGCAGTTTAGCGGACACGGACACTGAAGCTTTCTTT. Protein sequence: CASSLADTDTEAFF.

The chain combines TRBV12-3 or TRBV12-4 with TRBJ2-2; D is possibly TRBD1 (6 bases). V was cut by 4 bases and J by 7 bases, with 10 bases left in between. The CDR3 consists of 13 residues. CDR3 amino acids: CASSSQGGGELFF. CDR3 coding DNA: TGTGCCAGCAGTTCACAGGGTGGCGGGGAGCTGTTTTTT.

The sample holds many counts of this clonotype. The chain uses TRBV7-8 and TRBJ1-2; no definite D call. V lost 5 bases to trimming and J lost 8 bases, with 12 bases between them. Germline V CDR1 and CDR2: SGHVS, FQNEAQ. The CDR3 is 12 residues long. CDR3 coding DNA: TGTGCCAGCAGCGGGAGGATCGGAGGCTACACCTTC. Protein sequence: CASSGRIGGYTF.

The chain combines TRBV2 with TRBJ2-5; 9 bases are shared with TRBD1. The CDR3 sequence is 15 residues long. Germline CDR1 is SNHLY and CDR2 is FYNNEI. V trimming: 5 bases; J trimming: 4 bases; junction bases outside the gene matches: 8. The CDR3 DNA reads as TGTGCCAGCAGTTCGCCGGGACAGGGCGCAGAGACCCAGTACTTC. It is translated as CASSSPGQGAETQYF.